Following are 20 T cell receptor beta chains from one sample sequenced in a study of cytomegalovirus exposure and HLA in healthy donors. A multiplex PCR was run with 60 Vbeta primers and 13 Jbeta primers. TCRdb's copy holds only in-frame clones and misses some; the assay was immunoSEQ multiplex PCR. This table holds about 200,000 clones, about four fifths found once. The sequencing sample was made of PBMCs. Source of these receptors: a boy aged 2 to 10 in good health and CMV-seronegative.

The CDR3 DNA follows: TGCGCCAGCAGCCAAGGCACAGGGGGCCAGGAAAAACTGTTTTTT. Its translation is CASSQGTGGQEKLFF. The V and J genes are TRBV4-3 and TRBJ1-4, with 9 positions matching TRBD1. Germline V gene lookup returns CDR1 LGHNA and CDR2 YSLEER. The CDR3 has 15 residues. The trim removed 1 base at V and 8 bases at J, leaving 5 bases unmatched.

The CDR3 DNA reads as TGTGCCTGGGGCAGTAGCATGAACACTGAAGCTTTCTTT. It yields the protein CAWGSSMNTEAFF. The rearrangement links TRBV30 to TRBJ1-1, with D unclear. The CDR3 extends over 13 amino acids. V was trimmed by 5 bases and J by 0 bases, leaving 10 bases between them. Germline loops: CDR1 GTSNPN, CDR2 SVGIG (reference sequence).

The chain joins TRBV11-2 to TRBJ2-1; perhaps TRBD1 as D (8 bases). Germline V gene data show CDR1 as SGHAT and CDR2 as FQNNGV. V lost 5 bases, J lost 1 base, and 18 bases lay in between. The CDR3 spans 17 residues. CDR3 DNA: TGTGCCAGCAGCCGACGAGGACAGGGAGGGTCCTACAATGAGCAGTTCTTC. It is translated as CASSRRGQGGSYNEQFF.

The sample holds one count of this clone. The DNA of the CDR3 is TGTGCCAGCTCACCGGACAGGGCGAACACTGAAGCTTTCTTT. Translating it yields CASSPDRANTEAFF. This chain uses TRBV18 with TRBJ1-1; 8 bases are shared with TRBD1. The ends lost 3 bases at V and 1 base at J; junction bases unmatched: 1. The germline CDR1 and CDR2 sequences are KGHSH and LQKENI. CDR3 size: 14 residues.

The rearrangement joins TRBV4-3 to TRBJ2-3; the match to TRBD2 covers 8 bases. V dropped 2 bases and J dropped 2; count of bases not matched to a gene: 18. Germline lookup yields CDR1 LGHNA and CDR2 YSLEER. The CDR3 sequence is 20 residues long. The CDR3 sequence: CASSQIPGLGTLGLTDTQYF. The CDR3 DNA is TGCGCCAGCAGCCAAATACCGGGACTAGGGACCCTCGGGCTCACAGATACGCAGTATTTT.

The rearrangement links TRBV6-5 to TRBJ1-1; possible D gene TRBD1, 5 bases. The CDR3 sequence is 13 residues long. Germline assignment: CDR1 MNHEY and CDR2 SVGAGI. V was trimmed by 7 bases and J by 4 bases, leaving 13 bases between them. The CDR3 nucleotides read TGTGCCAGCACCCTGCAGGGCGGCACTGAAGCTTTCTTT. Residues: CASTLQGGTEAFF.

This sequence joins TRBV7-9 and TRBJ2-7; D is possibly TRBD2 (5 bases). The V and J ends lost 5 bases and 2 bases respectively, with 13 bases between them. The V gene's germline CDR1 is SEHNR and CDR2 FQNEAQ (reference sequence). The CDR3 length is 14 residues. The CDR3 sequence: CASSPARAPYEQYF. The CDR3 bases are TGTGCCAGCAGCCCCGCGCGGGCCCCCTACGAGCAGTACTTC.

The chain combines TRBV15 with TRBJ2-1; the match to TRBD1 covers 8 bases. Losses at the gene ends were 3 bases for V and 6 bases for J; bases not matched to a gene: 7. Germline CDR1 and CDR2: LNHNV and YYDKDF (reference sequence). CDR3 length: 15 residues. The CDR3 is CATSSGQGLSNEQFF. In DNA form, the CDR3 reads TGTGCCACCAGCAGCGGACAGGGCCTAAGCAATGAGCAGTTCTTC.

The rearrangement links TRBV19 to TRBJ1-1; 8 bases fit TRBD1. This CDR3 contains 14 residues. Germline V gene sequence: CDR1 LNHDA, CDR2 SQIVND (reference sequence). V gave up 10 bases and J gave up 1 base; unmatched junction bases: 8. CDR3 region: CATRFDRGNTEAFF. For the CDR3, the DNA is TGTGCCACTAGGTTCGACAGGGGGAACACTGAAGCTTTCTTT.

The chain employs TRBV7-9 and TRBJ2-3; TRBD2 matches 9 bases. Germline V gene sequence: CDR1 SEHNR, CDR2 FQNEAQ (reference sequence). The CDR3 has 16 residues. Trimming cost V 4 bases and J 4 bases; bases outside gene matches: 9. The CDR3 sequence is CASSWGGGAGADTQYF. CDR3 nucleotides: TGTGCCAGCAGCTGGGGCGGGGGGGCTGGGGCAGATACGCAGTATTTT. Variable domain in full (rest from reference TRBV7-9 and TRBJ2-3): DTGVSQNPRHKITKRGQNVTFRCDPISEHNRLYWYRQTLGQGPEFLTYFQNEAQLEKSRLLSDRFSAERPKGSFSTLEIQRTEQGDSAMYLCASSWGGGAGADTQYFGPGTRLTVL.

The V gene is TRBV4-1, the J gene TRBJ1-1; the D is unclear. V was cut by 4 bases and J by 0 bases, with 6 bases left in between. There are 13 residues in the CDR3. Germline lookup yields CDR1 MGHRA and CDR2 YSYEKL. The CDR3 DNA reads as TGCGCCAGCAGCCGACAAATGAACACTGAAGCTTTCTTT. Translated, it gives CASSRQMNTEAFF.

The chain uses TRBV6-6 and TRBJ1-5; 9 bases agree with TRBD1. The CDR3 runs to 13 residues. Germline V lookup: CDR1 MNHNY, CDR2 SVGAGI (reference sequence). After removal of 4 bases from V and 5 bases from J, the junction contained 0 bases not matched to a gene. The CDR3 DNA follows: TGTGCCAGCAGTTGGACAGGGGATCAGCCCCAGCATTTT. Protein product: CASSWTGDQPQHF.

This clone was recorded once. The junction differs from germline at one of its ends, possibly a read error. Other DNA variants within this sample encode the same CDR3. The chain recombines TRBV27 with TRBJ1-1, with D maybe TRBD1 (5 bases). This CDR3 comprises 14 residues. CDR1 and CDR2 from the germline V gene are MNHEY and SMNVEV (reference sequence). CDR3 in amino acids: CASSYLRENTEAFF. The CDR3 DNA reads as TGTGCTAGCAGTTACCTCAGGGAGAACACTGAAGCTTTCTTT.

Details on this clone: The same CDR3 is also encoded by other DNA sequences in this sample. The chain is built from TRBV4-1 and TRBJ2-1; D not certain. There are 13 residues in the CDR3. Germline V gives CDR1 MGHRA, CDR2 YSYEKL. With 1 base removed from V and 4 bases from J, the gap between germline ends came to 5 bases. The CDR3 here is CASSQGQYNEQFF. The DNA for the CDR3 is TGCGCCAGCAGCCAAGGCCAGTACAATGAGCAGTTCTTC.

The chain recombines TRBV2 with TRBJ1-6; D ambiguous. In germline, CDR1 is SNHLY, CDR2 FYNNEI. The CDR3 is 14 residues long. V lost 1 base, J lost 7 bases, and 8 bases lay in between. This chain's CDR3 is CASSEVGLNSPLHF. In nucleotides, the CDR3 is TGTGCCAGCAGTGAAGTCGGTCTAAATTCACCCCTCCACTTT.

V usage is TRBV7-7 and J usage is TRBJ2-5; 8 nucleotides line up with TRBD2. The CDR3 spans 12 residues. Germline V gives CDR1 SSHAT, CDR2 FNYEAQ (reference sequence). The DNA for the CDR3 is TGTGCTACGGGGGGGCTGGGAGAGACCCAGTACTTC. Amino acids: CATGGLGETQYF.

The CDR3 sequence: CASRASGGASYNEQFF. The CDR3 region has the DNA TGCGCCAGCAGGGCAAGCGGGGGGGCCTCCTACAATGAGCAGTTCTTC. The genes are TRBV5-1 and TRBJ2-1; 10 bases agree with TRBD2. J lost 0 bases, V lost 5 bases, and 5 bases had no gene match. Looked up from germline, CDR1 is SGHRS and CDR2 is YFSETQ. The CDR3 is made up of 16 amino acids.

The rearrangement joins TRBV7-8 to TRBJ2-3; D is undetermined. Germline values: CDR1 SGHVS, CDR2 FQNEAQ. V lost 5 bases to trimming and J lost 2 bases, with 5 bases between them. The CDR3 is 12 amino acids. CDR3 in DNA: TGTGCCAGCAGCCGTTCCACAGATACGCAGTATTTT. Amino acid sequence: CASSRSTDTQYF.

The chain recombines TRBV27 with TRBJ2-7; possibly TRBD1 for D (5 bases). V lost 7 bases to trimming and J lost 5 bases, with 18 bases between them. The CDR3 has 14 residues. Germline-derived CDR1 and CDR2 are MNHEY and SMNVEV (reference sequence). CDR3 protein: CASTPGAGLHEQYF. The CDR3 region has the DNA TGTGCCAGCACCCCTGGGGCAGGGTTGCACGAGCAGTACTTC.

The chain joins TRBV27 to TRBJ2-2; a weak D match, TRBD2 (5 bases). CDR1 and CDR2 from the germline V gene are MNHEY and SMNVEV (reference sequence). V gave up 3 bases and J gave up 5 bases, with 10 bases separating them. CDR3 length: 14 amino acids. The CDR3 loop is CASSFRSGTGELFF. The CDR3 nucleotides are TGTGCCAGCAGTTTTCGATCGGGAACCGGGGAGCTGTTTTTT.